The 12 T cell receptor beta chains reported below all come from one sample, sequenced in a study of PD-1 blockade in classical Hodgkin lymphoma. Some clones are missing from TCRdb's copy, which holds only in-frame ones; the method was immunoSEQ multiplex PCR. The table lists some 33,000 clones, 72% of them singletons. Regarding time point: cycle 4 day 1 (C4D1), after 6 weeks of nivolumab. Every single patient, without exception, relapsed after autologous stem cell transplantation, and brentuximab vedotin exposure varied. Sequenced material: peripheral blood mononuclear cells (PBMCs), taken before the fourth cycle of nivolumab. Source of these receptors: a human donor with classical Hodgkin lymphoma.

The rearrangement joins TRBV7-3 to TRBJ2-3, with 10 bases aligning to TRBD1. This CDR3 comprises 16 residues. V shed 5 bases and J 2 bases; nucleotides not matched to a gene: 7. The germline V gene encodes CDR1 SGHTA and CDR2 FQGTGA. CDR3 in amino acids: CASSPRTGGYTDTQYF. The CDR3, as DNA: TGTGCCAGCAGCCCTCGGACAGGGGGGTACACAGATACGCAGTATTTT.

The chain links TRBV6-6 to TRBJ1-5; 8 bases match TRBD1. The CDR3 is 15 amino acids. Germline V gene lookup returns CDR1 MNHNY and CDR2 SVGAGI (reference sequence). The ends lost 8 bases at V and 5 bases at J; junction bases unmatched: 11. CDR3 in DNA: TGTGCCAGCGCGTTAACAGGACAGGGAGATCAGCCCCAGCATTTT. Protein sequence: CASALTGQGDQPQHF.

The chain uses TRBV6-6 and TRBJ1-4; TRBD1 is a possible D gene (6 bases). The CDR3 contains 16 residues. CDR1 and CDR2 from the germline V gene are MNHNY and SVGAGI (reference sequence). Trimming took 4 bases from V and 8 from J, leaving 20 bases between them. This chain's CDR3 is CASSLRQASSGEKLFF. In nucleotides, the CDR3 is TGTGCCAGCAGTTTGCGACAGGCCAGTTCAGGGGAAAAACTGTTTTTT.

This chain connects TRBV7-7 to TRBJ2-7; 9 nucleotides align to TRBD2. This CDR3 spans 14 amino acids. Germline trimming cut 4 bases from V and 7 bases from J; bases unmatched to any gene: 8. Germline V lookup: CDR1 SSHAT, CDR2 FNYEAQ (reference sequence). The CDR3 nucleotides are TGTGCCAGCAGCTCGTCGACGGCGGGGGGGGAGCAGTACTTC. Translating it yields CASSSSTAGGEQYF.

The CDR3 coding sequence is TGTGCCAGCAGCGTTACAGGGTCCGGGACAAATGAGCAGTTCTTC. Translated, it gives CASSVTGSGTNEQFF. The rearrangement joins TRBV9 to TRBJ2-1; possible D gene TRBD1, 6 bases. This CDR3 spans 15 amino acids. The germline V gene has CDR1 SGDLS and CDR2 YYNGEE. V was shortened by 2 bases and J by 7 bases, with 16 bases between the two germline ends.

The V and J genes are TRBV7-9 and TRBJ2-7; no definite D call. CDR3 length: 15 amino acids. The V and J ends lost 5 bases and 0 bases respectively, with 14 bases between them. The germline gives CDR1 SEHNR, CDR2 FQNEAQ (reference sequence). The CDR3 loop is CASSLSTQSSYEQYF. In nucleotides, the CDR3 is TGTGCCAGCAGCCTTAGCACCCAGAGCTCCTACGAGCAGTACTTC.

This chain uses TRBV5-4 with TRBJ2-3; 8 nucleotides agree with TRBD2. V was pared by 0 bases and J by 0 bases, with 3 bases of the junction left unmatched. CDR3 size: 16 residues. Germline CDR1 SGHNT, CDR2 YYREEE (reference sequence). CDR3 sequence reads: CASSLVTSGSTDTQYF. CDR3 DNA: TGTGCCAGCAGCTTGGTCACTAGCGGTAGCACAGATACGCAGTATTTT.

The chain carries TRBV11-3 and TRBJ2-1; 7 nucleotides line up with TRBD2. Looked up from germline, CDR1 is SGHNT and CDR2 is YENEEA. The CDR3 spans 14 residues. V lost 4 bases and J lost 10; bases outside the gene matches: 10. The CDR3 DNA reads TGTGCCAGCAGCTACGCGGGAGAAAGGCGGGAGCAGTTCTTC. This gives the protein CASSYAGERREQFF.

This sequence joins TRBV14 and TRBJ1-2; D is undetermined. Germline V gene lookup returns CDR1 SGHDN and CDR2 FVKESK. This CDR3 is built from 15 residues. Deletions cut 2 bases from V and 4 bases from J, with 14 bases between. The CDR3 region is CASSQSLPRPYGYTF. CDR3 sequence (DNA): TGTGCCAGCAGCCAATCACTCCCTCGCCCCTATGGCTACACCTTC.

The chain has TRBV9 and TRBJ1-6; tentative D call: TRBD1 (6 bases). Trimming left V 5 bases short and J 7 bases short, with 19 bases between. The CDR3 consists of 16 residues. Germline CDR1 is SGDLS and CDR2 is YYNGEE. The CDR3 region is CASSGVGGAGNSPLHF. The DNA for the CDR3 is TGTGCCAGCAGTGGAGTGGGGGGCGCAGGGAATTCACCCCTCCACTTT.

The CDR3 region is CASSQGLRSSSSGNTIYF. The CDR3 DNA sequence: TGCGCCAGCAGCCAAGGATTGAGAAGCAGCTCCTCTGGAAACACCATATATTTT. The chain recombines TRBV4-1 with TRBJ1-3; D ambiguous. Trimming shortened V by 1 base and J by 0 bases, and 16 bases separated the two germline ends. Germline loops: CDR1 MGHRA, CDR2 YSYEKL. This CDR3 spans 18 amino acids.

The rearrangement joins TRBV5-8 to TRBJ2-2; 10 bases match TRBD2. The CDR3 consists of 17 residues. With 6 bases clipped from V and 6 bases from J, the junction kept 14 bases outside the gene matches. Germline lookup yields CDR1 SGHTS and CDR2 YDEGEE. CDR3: CASTRAGLAGVSGELFF. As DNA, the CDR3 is TGTGCCAGCACCCGTGCGGGGCTAGCGGGAGTTTCCGGGGAGCTGTTTTTT.